This TCR beta chain was sequenced in a study of T cell responses to AZD1222 COVID-19 vaccine. Study conclusions and caveats: CD4 TCRs associated with vaccination spanned spike, dominating at 160-218 and 743-854. Donors in the cohort were predominantly white British and more often female, and clonal diversity was possibly underestimated.

Second doses at about 4 or about 12 weeks were pooled. This CDR3 spans 13 amino acids. Trimming left V 4 bases short and J 8 bases short, with 13 bases between. Germline V gene lookup returns CDR1 KGHDR and CDR2 SFDVKD. For this clone: What it recognizes is unknown.

Sequenced by immunoSEQ multiplex PCR; TCRdb stores in-frame clones only, minus some. The data contain roughly 100,000 clones, approximately 91% of them singletons. This TCR derives from an adult who received the AZD1222 COVID-19 vaccine. This rearrangement joins TRBV24-1 to TRBJ1-1; D unclear. Sequenced here: peripheral blood, sampled 28 days after the second AZD1222 dose. CDR3 nucleotide sequence: TGTGCCACCAGTGACCCAGGACGGGCCGAAGCTTTCTTT. Protein product: CATSDPGRAEAFF.